A single sample gave rise to the 25 T cell receptor beta chains below, sequenced in a study of metastatic and nonmetastatic thyroid tumors. Thyroid surgery was performed in patients who had received no treatment beforehand. MiXCR was used by TCRdb to re-call the PCR reads. The sample gives some 20,000 clones, roughly 15% of which show up once; roughly 18% is in the top ten. Source material: blood. The receptors were sampled from a male donor with papillary thyroid cancer or a benign thyroid nodule (not recorded which). Some clones in this sample may be carry-over from other donors' samples.

This clone occurred many times. V and J are TRBV18 and TRBJ2-7; D gene ambiguous. There are 15 residues in the CDR3. Trimming took 3 bases from V and 0 from J, leaving 12 bases between them. In germline, CDR1 is KGHSH, CDR2 LQKENI. DNA for the CDR3: TGTGCCAGCTCACCGACACAGAACTACTCCTACGAGCAGTACTTC. Its protein is CASSPTQNYSYEQYF.

Judged by abundance, this clone is medium-sized. V and J are TRBV18 and TRBJ2-7, with no clear D. This CDR3 has 11 residues. Germline values: CDR1 KGHSH, CDR2 LQKENI. Trimming removed 4 bases from V and 6 bases from J, with 7 bases in between. In DNA form, the CDR3 reads TGTGCCAGCTCACTGTCGGCCGAGCAGTACTTC. Protein product: CASSLSAEQYF.

This clone occurred many times. This chain links TRBV6-1 with TRBJ1-5; perhaps TRBD1 as D (5 bases). The ends were cut back, 8 bases at V and 3 bases at J, with 11 bases in the middle. There are 13 residues in the CDR3. Germline V gene sequence: CDR1 MNHNS, CDR2 SASEGT. In nucleotides, the CDR3 is TGTGCCAGCGGGGGGGGACCCAATCAGCCCCAGCATTTT. It translates to CASGGGPNQPQHF.

The V and J genes are TRBV20-1 and TRBJ1-2; D may be TRBD1 (5 bases). Per the germline V gene, CDR1 is DFQATT and CDR2 is SNEGSKA (reference sequence). V lost 0 bases to trimming and J lost 4 bases, with 24 bases between them. The CDR3 length is 18 residues. The CDR3 sequence: CSARDQGVGKGPVYGYTF. The CDR3 DNA reads as TGCAGTGCTAGAGATCAAGGGGTTGGGAAGGGACCCGTCTATGGCTACACCTTC.

This clone was seen many times. This rearrangement joins TRBV24-1 to TRBJ2-3, with 9 bases lining up with TRBD2. This CDR3 is built from 16 residues. With 4 bases clipped from V and 0 bases from J, the junction kept 4 bases outside the gene matches. Germline values: CDR1 KGHDR, CDR2 SFDVKD. The CDR3 loop reads CATSDWTSESTDTQYF. For the CDR3, the DNA is TGTGCCACCAGTGACTGGACTAGCGAAAGCACAGATACGCAGTATTTT.

Ten or more counts support this clone. The chain links TRBV5-5 to TRBJ2-7, with no clear D. The V end was cut by 0 bases, the J end by 5 bases, with 12 bases between. The CDR3 contains 14 residues. The germline V gene encodes CDR1 SGHKS and CDR2 YYEKEE (reference sequence). The CDR3 DNA sequence: TGTGCCAGCAGCTTGGGCCCTCACGAGGACGAGCAGTACTTC. It translates to CASSLGPHEDEQYF.

The chain links TRBV11-2 to TRBJ2-7, with 12 bases identical to TRBD2. V trimming: 2 bases; J trimming: 4 bases; junction bases outside the gene matches: 3. Germline CDR1 is SGHAT and CDR2 is FQNNGV. The CDR3 sequence is 15 residues long. CDR3 region: CASSLLAGGTYEQYF. In DNA, the CDR3 is TGTGCCAGCAGCTTACTAGCGGGGGGGACTTACGAGCAGTACTTC.

In this sample, this clone turned up many times. V usage is TRBV2 and J usage is TRBJ2-6, with TRBD1 matching over 8 bases. The CDR3 loop spans 16 amino acids. Per germline, CDR1 SNHLY and CDR2 FYNNEI. The V gene end was trimmed by 7 bases and the J gene end by 0 bases; junction bases not matched to a gene: 5. The CDR3 DNA is TGTGCCAGCATGGGACAGGTTCGCTCTGGGGCCAACGTCCTGACTTTC. This sequence encodes CASMGQVRSGANVLTF.

This clone was seen many times. The CDR3 here is CAWTAGGLGGKTQYF. The CDR3 DNA sequence: TGTGCCTGGACCGCGGGGGGGCTAGGCGGAAAGACCCAGTACTTC. The rearrangement uses TRBV30 and TRBJ2-5, with TRBD2 matching over 9 bases. The trim removed 4 bases at V and 6 bases at J, leaving 12 bases unmatched. This CDR3 is built from 15 residues. Germline V gives CDR1 GTSNPN, CDR2 SVGIG (reference sequence).

The chain couples TRBV3-1 to TRBJ2-7; unclear D gene. From germline, CDR1 is LGHDT and CDR2 YNNKEL (reference sequence). This CDR3 region has 13 residues. Trimming removed 0 bases from V and 3 bases from J, with 6 bases in between. CDR3 nucleotides: TGTGCCAGCAGCCAAGATTCGGGCTACGAGCAGTACTTC. Amino acid sequence: CASSQDSGYEQYF.

This clone occurred many times. A junction end diverges from the germline sequence, so it may reflect a read error. The chain recombines TRBV12-3 or TRBV12-4 with TRBJ2-7; D is undetermined. The CDR3 has 9 amino acids. The CDR3 sequence is CASSPKESF. CDR3 DNA sequence: TGTGCCAGCAGTCCCAAAGAGAGCTTC.

In this sample, this clone is medium-sized (0.01 to 0.1%). The chain is built from TRBV20-1 and TRBJ2-6, with D perhaps matching TRBD1 (6 bases). The germline V and J ends were trimmed by 2 bases and 1 base, with 12 bases remaining between them. Germline V gene data show CDR1 as DFQATT and CDR2 as SNEGSKA (reference sequence). The CDR3 runs to 16 residues. CDR3 protein: CSARLRQVSGANVLTF. CDR3 in DNA: TGCAGTGCTAGACTAAGACAGGTGTCTGGGGCCAACGTCCTGACTTTC.

About this clone: One junction end disagrees with the germline gene, perhaps due to a read error. This sequence joins TRBV11-2 and TRBJ2-6, with 8 bases identical to TRBD1. Germline V gene lookup returns CDR1 SGHAT and CDR2 FQNNGV. The CDR3 is 15 residues long. The CDR3 protein is CASSLNSQGAYVLTF. In DNA, the CDR3 is TGTGCCAGCAGCTTAAACTCGCAGGGGGCCTACGTCCTGACTTTC.

This clone was observed at least ten times. CDR3 sequence (DNA): TGTGCCAGCAGCACCGGGACTAGCGGGAAAGAGACCCAGTACTTC. Its protein product is CASSTGTSGKETQYF. J is TRBJ2-5 and V is TRBV7-3; 13 bases align to TRBD2. This CDR3 has 15 amino acids. Germline V gene lookup returns CDR1 SGHTA and CDR2 FQGTGA. The trim removed 5 bases at V and 3 bases at J, leaving 3 bases unmatched. Full variable domain (rest looked up from reference TRBV7-3 and TRBJ2-5): GAGVSQTPSNKVTEKGKYVELRCDPISGHTALYWYRQSLGQGPEFLIYFQGTGAADDSGLPNDRFFAVRPEGSVSTLKIQRTERGDSAVYLCASSTGTSGKETQYFGPGTRLLVL.

This clone ranks as medium-sized. The chain recombines TRBV6-1 with TRBJ2-5, with no clear D. Germline values: CDR1 MNHNS, CDR2 SASEGT. The CDR3 is made up of 12 amino acids. Trimming cost V 3 bases and J 5 bases, with 7 bases left between them. This chain's CDR3 is CASSDLLETQYF. The CDR3 nucleotides are TGTGCCAGCAGTGACTTGTTGGAGACCCAGTACTTC.

Many counts were recorded for this clone. The chain has TRBV20-1 and TRBJ2-5; 7 bases line up with TRBD2. The CDR3 extends over 16 amino acids. Germline V gene lookup returns CDR1 DFQATT and CDR2 SNEGSKA (reference sequence). The trim removed 3 bases at V and 0 bases at J, leaving 10 bases unmatched. The CDR3 DNA follows: TGCAGTGCTAGCGGCGAGCGGGGAGGGTACCAAGAGACCCAGTACTTC. Translating it yields CSASGERGGYQETQYF.

This clone was found many times. Being one base from a much bigger clone, this may be a read error. The chain has TRBV28 and TRBJ2-3, with D possibly matching TRBD2 (6 bases). The CDR3 totals 13 residues. Germline V lookup: CDR1 MDHEN, CDR2 SYDVKM. The CDR3 sequence: CASGLLAGDTQYF. CDR3 nucleotide sequence: TGTGCCAGCGGTTTATTGGCGGGGGATACGCAGTATTTT.

This clone appeared many times. V usage is TRBV7-9 and J usage is TRBJ1-1; D unclear. Trimming shortened V by 5 bases and J by 6 bases, and 13 bases separated the two germline ends. CDR1 SEHNR and CDR2 FQNEAQ come from the germline V gene (reference sequence). The length of the CDR3 is 13 residues. This CDR3 reads CASSPRYNAEAFF. CDR3 bases: TGTGCCAGCAGCCCTAGATACAACGCTGAAGCTTTCTTT. The full variable domain, in which reference TRBV7-9 and TRBJ1-1 provide the parts outside the CDR3, is DTGVSQNPRHKITKRGQNVTFRCDPISEHNRLYWYRQTLGQGPEFLTYFQNEAQLEKSRLLSDRFSAERPKGSFSTLEIQRTEQGDSAMYLCASSPRYNAEAFFGQGTRLTVV.

This clone came up many times. The gene calls are TRBV20-1 and TRBJ2-5; D is ambiguous. The germline V and J ends were trimmed by 1 base and 5 bases, with 11 bases remaining between them. Germline CDR1 and CDR2: DFQATT and SNEGSKA (reference sequence). There are 13 residues in the CDR3. CDR3 coding DNA: TGCAGTGCTAGAGGTCTGGCTGGCGAGACCCAGTACTTC. It codes for CSARGLAGETQYF.

This rearrangement joins TRBV10-3 to TRBJ1-3, with a weak D call TRBD1 (6 bases). The CDR3 sequence is 17 residues long. V dropped 0 bases and J dropped 2 bases, with 14 bases sitting between them. Germline V gene sequence: CDR1 ENHRY, CDR2 SYGVKD. CDR3 amino acids: CAISESTGGGPGNTIYF. CDR3 in DNA: TGTGCCATCAGTGAGTCAACGGGGGGCGGCCCTGGAAACACCATATATTTT.

This sequence joins TRBV18 and TRBJ1-1; D not certain. The CDR3 extends over 11 amino acids. Germline loops: CDR1 KGHSH, CDR2 LQKENI. V was clipped by 4 bases and J by 8 bases, with 8 bases between them. CDR3: CASSRGLEAFF. CDR3 coding DNA: TGTGCCAGCTCACGAGGACTCGAAGCTTTCTTT.

The CDR3 sequence is CATTGASGNTIYF. CDR3 nucleotide sequence: TGTGCCACCACAGGGGCCTCTGGAAACACCATATATTTT. The chain carries TRBV6-1 and TRBJ1-3; 7 bases agree with TRBD1. Germline lookup yields CDR1 MNHNS and CDR2 SASEGT. Germline trimming cut 10 bases from V and 0 bases from J; bases unmatched to any gene: 3. This CDR3 spans 13 amino acids.

This clone was counted at least ten times. The V call is TRBV11-3, the J call TRBJ2-1; D not certain. Trimming removed 6 bases from V and 5 bases from J, with 5 bases in between. CDR1 and CDR2 (germline): SGHNT, YENEEA. The length of the CDR3 is 11 residues. DNA for the CDR3: TGTGCCAGCAGGACCGACAATGAGCAGTTCTTC. It is translated as CASRTDNEQFF.

This sequence joins TRBV5-1 and TRBJ2-7; D not certain. The length of the CDR3 is 13 residues. Trimming pared 6 bases from V and 7 bases from J, leaving 17 bases between. The germline CDR1 and CDR2 sequences are SGHRS and YFSETQ. The CDR3 sequence: CASTWNIGEEQYF. The CDR3 DNA is TGCGCCAGCACCTGGAACATCGGTGAAGAGCAGTACTTC.

This clone was detected ten times or more. V gene TRBV5-6 combines with J gene TRBJ2-1; tentatively, D is TRBD1 or TRBD2 (5 bases each). Looked up from germline, CDR1 is SGHDT and CDR2 is YYEEEE. Trimming cost V 3 bases and J 10 bases, with 11 bases left between them. This CDR3 contains 12 residues. This chain's CDR3 is CASSWGSGEQFF. For the CDR3, the DNA is TGTGCCAGCAGCTGGGGGTCGGGGGAGCAGTTCTTC.